A single sample is the source of the 8 T cell receptor beta chains below, sequenced in a study of T cell changes during pregnancy in multiple sclerosis. Sequenced by immunoSEQ multiplex PCR; TCRdb stores in-frame clones only, minus some. The profile covers roughly 28,000 clones, with 90% to 95% appearing a single time and approximately 6% taken by the ten largest. Sequenced here: CD8+ T cells from peripheral blood mononuclear cells, sampled before pregnancy. The source of these receptors is a female donor with multiple sclerosis, enrolled in a pregnancy study.

The chain combines TRBV7-6 with TRBJ2-7; 7 bases are a match to TRBD2. CDR1 is SGHVS, CDR2 FNYEAQ, per germline. With 4 bases clipped from V and 6 bases from J, the junction kept 0 bases outside the gene matches. The CDR3 has 11 amino acids. The CDR3 DNA is TGTGCCAGCAGCTCGGGGGGCGAGCAGTACTTC. It translates to CASSSGGEQYF.

The J gene is TRBJ1-1, the V gene TRBV19; 11 positions agree with TRBD1. Germline-derived CDR1 and CDR2 are LNHDA and SQIVND (reference sequence). The CDR3 runs 14 residues. Trimming cost V 5 bases and J 4 bases; bases outside gene matches: 3. CDR3 coding DNA: TGTGCCAGTAGTCCCGGGACAGGGGGCACTGAAGCTTTCTTT. Protein product: CASSPGTGGTEAFF. Using reference TRBV19 and TRBJ1-1 for the parts outside the CDR3, the full variable domain is DGGITQSPKYLFRKEGQNVTLSCEQNLNHDAMYWYRQDPGQGLRLIYYSQIVNDFQKGDIAEGYSVSREKKESFPLTVTSAQKNPTAFYLCASSPGTGGTEAFFGQGTRLTVV.

The chain combines TRBV4-2 with TRBJ2-3; 13 bases match TRBD2. The germline V gene has CDR1 LGHNA and CDR2 YNFKEQ. J lost 1 base, V lost 0 bases, and 4 bases had no gene match. The CDR3 sequence is 18 residues long. The CDR3 DNA reads as TGTGCCAGCAGCCAAGAAGGGACTAGCGGGGCCGGCACAGATACGCAGTATTTT. This translates into CASSQEGTSGAGTDTQYF.

This chain joins TRBV9 and TRBJ2-3; 7 bases map to TRBD2. V gave up 4 bases and J gave up 4 bases; unmatched junction bases: 9. This CDR3 has 15 residues. Germline V CDR1 and CDR2: SGDLS, YYNGEE. The CDR3 DNA is TGTGCCAGCAGCCCCGTAGCGGGTGGGGCAGATACGCAGTATTTT. Residues: CASSPVAGGADTQYF.

This chain uses TRBV6-1 with TRBJ2-2; 9 nucleotides agree with TRBD1. This CDR3 has 16 residues. CDR1 and CDR2 (germline): MNHNS, SASEGT. J gave up 5 bases and V 0 bases, and 4 bases lay outside the gene matches. In DNA, the CDR3 is TGTGCCAGCAGTGAAGCCGGGACAGGGCGGACCGGGGAGCTGTTTTTT. The encoded protein is CASSEAGTGRTGELFF.

This chain connects TRBV2 to TRBJ1-5; 7 bases are a match to TRBD1. Germline CDR1 SNHLY, CDR2 FYNNEI. J gave up 11 bases and V 3 bases, and 16 bases lay outside the gene matches. The CDR3 is made up of 16 amino acids. CDR3: CASSDRTGEGQSSQHF. The DNA of the CDR3 is TGTGCCAGCAGTGACCGGACAGGAGAGGGGCAGTCATCCCAGCATTTT.

This chain links TRBV5-1 with TRBJ2-3, with 8 bases identical to TRBD2. The CDR3 totals 18 residues. Germline CDR1 reads SGHRS; CDR2 reads YFSETQ. The V gene end was trimmed by 1 base and the J gene end by 2 bases; junction bases not matched to a gene: 12. The chain's CDR3 is CASSLFAAGASVTDTQYF. The CDR3 DNA reads TGCGCCAGCAGCTTGTTCGCAGCGGGGGCCTCTGTCACAGATACGCAGTATTTT.

The rearrangement joins TRBV19 to TRBJ2-1; D may be TRBD2 (5 bases). V was shortened by 3 bases and J by 1 base, with 10 bases between the two germline ends. Germline V lookup: CDR1 LNHDA, CDR2 SQIVND (reference sequence). The CDR3 extends over 15 amino acids. CDR3: CASSIWAGSYNEQFF. The CDR3 DNA reads as TGTGCCAGTAGTATTTGGGCGGGTTCCTACAATGAGCAGTTCTTC.